This T cell receptor (beta chain) was captured by sequencing in a study of blood T cell repertoires in COVID-19. On the study more broadly: From the United States, Italy and Spain came samples of acute and convalescent COVID-19.

As originally analysed: Estimated nucleated cell counts came from reference gene primer amplification. Generated by immunoSEQ multiplex PCR, the TCRdb table keeps only in-frame clones and is missing some. That table gives V, J and clone size, and the DNA gave D and trimming. The top ten hold roughly 4.1% of the sample, which has around 220,000 clones, just over 85% seen once. The CDR3 length is 13 residues. The V gene end was trimmed by 2 bases and the J gene end by 4 bases; junction bases not matched to a gene: 4. In germline, CDR1 is GTSNPN, CDR2 SVGIG (reference sequence). This sequence joins TRBV30 and TRBJ1-2; 7 bases are a match to TRBD1. This TCR was recovered from a man aged 50-59 years with acute or convalescent COVID-19. The material sequenced was peripheral blood. The CDR3: CAWSIQGFYGYTF. Here the CDR3 DNA reads TGTGCCTGGAGTATACAGGGGTTCTATGGCTACACCTTC. The complete variable domain, with remaining parts taken from reference TRBV30 and TRBJ1-2, reads SQTIHQWPATLVQPVGSPLSLECTVEGTSNPNLYWYRQAAGRGLQLLFYSVGIGQISSEVPQNLSASRPQDRQFILSSKKLLLSDSGFYLCAWSIQGFYGYTFGSGTRLTVV.